This TCR beta chain was sequenced in a study of T cells in localized non-small cell lung cancer. Measured with immunoSEQ multiplex PCR; TCRdb has only the in-frame clones, and not every one. The table lists under 50,000 clones, roughly 85% of them singletons. To note about this clone: Its antigen is not identified. At one end the junction does not follow the germline gene, possibly because of a read error.

Study findings and constraints: Those with higher blood T cell density had longer overall survival.

This TCR came from a male donor at least 60 years old with stage II lung adenocarcinoma. The material was peripheral blood mononuclear cells, obtained before any cancer treatment.

CDR3 sequence: CSSSLQGLGGYTF. The CDR3 nucleotides read TGTTCCAGCAGCTTACAGGGACTAGGGGGCTACACCTTC. The rearrangement uses TRBV11-2 and TRBJ1-2; perhaps TRBD1 as D (6 bases). Germline V gene data show CDR1 as SGHAT and CDR2 as FQNNGV. The CDR3 length is 13 residues.